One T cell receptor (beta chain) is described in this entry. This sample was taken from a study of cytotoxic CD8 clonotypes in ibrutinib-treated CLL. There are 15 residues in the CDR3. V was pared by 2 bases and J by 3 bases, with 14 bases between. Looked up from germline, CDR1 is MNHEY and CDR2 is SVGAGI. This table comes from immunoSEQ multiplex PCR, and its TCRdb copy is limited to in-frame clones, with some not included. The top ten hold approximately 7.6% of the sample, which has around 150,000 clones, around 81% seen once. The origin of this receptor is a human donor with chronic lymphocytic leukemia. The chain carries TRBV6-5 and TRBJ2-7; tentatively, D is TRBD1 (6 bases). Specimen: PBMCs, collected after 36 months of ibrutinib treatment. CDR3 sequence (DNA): TGTGCCAGCAGTTACACGGCCTCCAGGGGCTACGAGCAGTACTTC. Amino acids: CASSYTASRGYEQYF.